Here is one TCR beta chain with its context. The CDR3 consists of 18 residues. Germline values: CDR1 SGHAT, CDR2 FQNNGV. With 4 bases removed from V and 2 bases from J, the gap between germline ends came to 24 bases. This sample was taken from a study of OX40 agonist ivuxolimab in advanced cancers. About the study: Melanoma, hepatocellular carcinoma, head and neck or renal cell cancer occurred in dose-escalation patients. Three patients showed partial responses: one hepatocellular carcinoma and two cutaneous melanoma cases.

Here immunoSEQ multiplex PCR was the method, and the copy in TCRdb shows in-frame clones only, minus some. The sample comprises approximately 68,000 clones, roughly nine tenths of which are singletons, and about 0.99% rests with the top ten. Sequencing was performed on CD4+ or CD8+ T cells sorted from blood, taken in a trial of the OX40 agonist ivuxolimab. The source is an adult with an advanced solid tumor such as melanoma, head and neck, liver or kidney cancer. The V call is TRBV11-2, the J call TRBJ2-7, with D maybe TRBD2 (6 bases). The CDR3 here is CASSSIGRRRGRPYEQYF. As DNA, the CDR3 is TGTGCCAGCAGCTCCATAGGTCGGAGGCGGGGACGGCCCTACGAGCAGTACTTC.